This is a list of T cell receptor beta chains from one sample in a study of CD8 T cell repertoires and HIV-1 epitope variants. Sequenced by immunoSEQ multiplex PCR; TCRdb stores in-frame clones only, minus some. Found here are under 6,500 clones, 68% of them singletons; the top ten hold roughly 45%. Their cognate antigens are unknown. Sequenced: cultured CD8+ T cells derived from PBMCs. These receptor sequences come from a male donor with HIV. The CDR3 runs from the conserved cysteine through the conserved F or W. A D gene is named only where the DNA matches it firmly. Only part of the rows carry a size: once, few, many, or a class if the clone is expanded.

14	TRBV28	.	TRBJ2-7	.	CASSLSDRYDEQYF	TGTGCCAGCAGTTTATCAGACAGGTACGACGAGCAGTACTTC
14	TRBV9	.	TRBJ2-2	.	CASRPGQYTGELFF	TGTGCCAGCAGGCCCGGACAGTACACCGGGGAGCTGTTTTTT
11	TRBV7-2	.	TRBJ2-7	.	CASSLQAGQYF	TGTGCCAGCAGCCTGCAAGCGGGGCAGTACTTC
15	TRBV11-2	.	TRBJ2-7	.	CASSLATSPFSEQYF	TGTGCCAGCAGCTTAGCAACTAGTCCCTTCTCCGAGCAGTACTTC
11	TRBV19	.	TRBJ2-1	.	CASSMGNEQFF	TGTGCCAGTAGTATGGGCAATGAGCAGTTCTTC
18	TRBV5-1	.	TRBJ2-5	TRBD2	CASSIGLAGGRSVGTQYF	TGCGCCAGCAGCATAGGACTAGCGGGAGGCCGATCGGTGGGGACCCAGTACTTC
16	TRBV25-1	.	TRBJ1-2	.	CASSDDGTFANYGYTF	TGTGCCAGCAGTGACGACGGGACCTTCGCTAACTATGGCTACACCTTC
13	TRBV6-4	.	TRBJ2-5	.	CASSDRGRETQYF	TGTGCCAGCAGTGACAGGGGACGAGAGACCCAGTACTTC
21	TRBV28	.	TRBJ2-7	.	CASSTHPGQGGLAAFSYEQYF	TGTGCCAGCAGTACTCACCCGGGACAGGGGGGACTAGCGGCCTTCTCCTACGAGCAGTACTTC
12	TRBV28	once	TRBJ2-3	.	CASSQTVDTQYF	TGTGCCAGCAGTCAGACTGTAGATACGCAGTATTTT
15	TRBV5-4	.	TRBJ2-2	.	CASSLNRATPGELFF	TGTGCCAGCAGCTTGAATCGGGCCACACCCGGGGAGCTGTTTTTT
17	TRBV5-6	.	TRBJ1-3	TRBD1	CASSALDRGVGGNTIYF	TGTGCCAGCAGCGCGCTGGACAGGGGAGTCGGTGGAAACACCATATATTTT
18	TRBV29-1	.	TRBJ2-3	TRBD2	CSVDGLAGGLGLTDTQYF	TGCAGCGTTGATGGTCTAGCGGGGGGGCTAGGGCTCACAGATACGCAGTATTTT
15	TRBV7-9	.	TRBJ2-2	.	CASSFGQGNTGELFF	TGTGCCAGCAGCTTTGGGCAGGGAAACACCGGGGAGCTGTTTTTT
16	TRBV4-3	.	TRBJ2-7	.	CASSLQGSEYPSEQYF	TGCGCCAGCAGCCTCCAAGGTTCGGAATACCCCTCCGAGCAGTACTTC
15	TRBV5-5	.	TRBJ2-5	.	CASSSAGIDQETQYF	TGTGCCAGCAGCTCCGCCGGGATAGATCAAGAGACCCAGTACTTC
13	TRBV7-2	.	TRBJ2-1	.	CASSLQPRNEQFF	TGTGCCAGCAGCTTACAACCACGGAATGAGCAGTTCTTC
15	TRBV7-9	.	TRBJ2-1	TRBD2	CASSLVSGRAFEQFF	TGTGCCAGCAGCTTAGTCAGCGGGAGGGCCTTTGAGCAGTTCTTC
14	TRBV27	.	TRBJ2-3	.	CASTRDALVDTQYF	TGTGCCAGCACCCGGGACGCCCTGGTAGATACGCAGTATTTT
15	TRBV9	few	TRBJ2-7	.	CASSPSGTPKDEQYF	TGTGCCAGCAGCCCCTCAGGGACCCCGAAGGACGAGCAGTACTTC
14	TRBV19	few	TRBJ2-1	.	CASSMSGLYNEQFF	TGTGCCAGTAGTATGTCGGGACTTTACAATGAGCAGTTCTTC
15	TRBV11-2	.	TRBJ2-1	TRBD2	CASSLLAGIIYEQFF	TGTGCCAGCAGCTTGTTAGCGGGGATAATCTATGAGCAGTTCTTC
17	TRBV5-4	.	TRBJ1-3	TRBD1	CASSFLDRGPPGNTIYF	TGTGCCAGCAGCTTCCTGGACAGGGGGCCCCCTGGAAACACCATATATTTT
13	TRBV5-6	.	TRBJ2-1	.	CASSLQSYNEQFF	TGTGCCAGCAGCTTACAATCCTACAATGAGCAGTTCTTC
11	TRBV10-3	.	TRBJ2-3	.	CALGSPDTQYF	TGTGCCCTCGGGTCTCCAGATACGCAGTATTTT
14	TRBV9	.	TRBJ2-1	TRBD2	CASSRTSSYNEQFF	TGTGCCAGCAGCCGGACTAGTTCCTACAATGAGCAGTTCTTC
13	TRBV14	.	TRBJ2-7	.	CASSHYQGYEQYF	TGTGCCAGCAGCCATTACCAGGGCTACGAGCAGTACTTC
14	TRBV5-1	.	TRBJ2-7	TRBD2	CASGLAGGPEEQYF	TGCGCCAGCGGCCTAGCGGGAGGGCCTGAGGAGCAGTACTTC
13	TRBV4-3	few	TRBJ2-7	TRBD1	CASSPRTGFEQYF	TGCGCCAGCAGCCCGCGGACAGGGTTCGAGCAGTACTTC
13	TRBV6-5	.	TRBJ2-1	.	CASSYGQSGEQFF	TGTGCCAGCAGTTACGGGCAGTCAGGTGAGCAGTTCTTC
14	TRBV29-1	.	TRBJ1-1	.	CSVASWGFNTEAFF	TGCAGCGTTGCTTCTTGGGGGTTCAACACTGAAGCTTTCTTT
15	TRBV7-9	.	TRBJ1-4	.	CASSPQGSDREKLFF	TGTGCCAGCAGCCCCCAGGGATCTGATCGTGAAAAACTGTTTTTT
17	TRBV27	few	TRBJ1-5	TRBD1	CASKPGQISVGNQPQHF	TGTGCCAGCAAACCGGGACAGATCTCGGTAGGCAATCAGCCCCAGCATTTT
16	TRBV7-9	once	TRBJ2-3	.	CASSQDRPSRADTQYF	TGCGCCAGCAGCCAAGACCGGCCCAGTAGGGCGGATACGCAGTATTTT
12	TRBV5-6	.	TRBJ1-2	.	CASSFSGSGYTF	TGTGCCAGCAGCTTTTCGGGCAGTGGCTACACCTTC
18	TRBV18	.	TRBJ1-6	TRBD1	CASSPNLGQGAYNSPLHF	TGTGCCAGCTCACCAAACCTGGGACAGGGGGCATATAATTCACCCCTCCACTTT
14	TRBV9	.	TRBJ1-3	.	CASSAGARGNTIYF	TGTGCCAGCAGCGCCGGGGCTCGCGGAAACACCATATATTTT
14	TRBV28	.	TRBJ2-7	TRBD1	CASSPAGTAYEQYF	TGTGCCAGCAGTCCAGCCGGGACAGCCTACGAGCAGTACTTC
16	TRBV28	few	TRBJ1-4	.	CASSLAGGSTNEKLFF	TGTGCCAGCAGTTTAGCGGGCGGGTCAACTAATGAAAAACTGTTTTTT
14	TRBV5-4	few	TRBJ2-7	TRBD1	CASSLRDSSYEQYF	TGTGCCAGCAGCTTACGGGACAGCTCCTACGAGCAGTACTTC
15	TRBV2	.	TRBJ2-2	.	CASNRDPANTGELFF	TGTGCCAGCAACAGGGACCCCGCGAACACCGGGGAGCTGTTTTTT
13	TRBV28	once	TRBJ1-6	.	CASSWDYNSPLHF	TGTGCCAGCAGTTGGGATTATAATTCACCCCTCCACTTT
15	TRBV10-3	.	TRBJ2-7	TRBD1	CASTAGTGVSYEQYF	TGTGCCTCCACCGCCGGGACAGGCGTCTCCTACGAGCAGTACTTC
19	TRBV15	.	TRBJ2-1	TRBD2	CATSRDRLAGGSSYNEQFF	TGTGCCACCAGCAGAGATCGGCTAGCGGGGGGAAGCTCCTACAATGAGCAGTTCTTC
15	TRBV28	.	TRBJ2-7	TRBD2	CASNRVSGLAYEQYF	TGTGCCAGCAACCGAGTCTCGGGACTAGCCTACGAGCAGTACTTC
14	TRBV6-5	few	TRBJ1-3	.	CASSYTGPGNTIYF	TGTGCCAGCAGTTATACAGGGCCTGGAAACACCATATATTTT
16	TRBV7-9	medium-sized	TRBJ1-1	.	CASSRVLGGPNTEAFF	TGTGCCAGCAGCCGGGTCCTTGGGGGACCGAACACTGAAGCTTTCTTT
14	TRBV19	.	TRBJ2-2	TRBD1	CASRSTGGPGELFF	TGTGCCAGTAGATCGACAGGGGGGCCCGGGGAGCTGTTTTTT